This TCR beta chain is drawn from a study of shared T cell receptors in the human thymus. This table comes from immunoSEQ multiplex PCR, and its TCRdb copy is limited to in-frame clones, with some not included. Of more than 550,000 clones in the sample, around 87% were seen once. In this sample, this clone turned up a few times. CDR1 is ENHRY, CDR2 SYGVKD, per germline. CDR3 size: 11 residues. The germline V and J ends were trimmed by 7 bases and 8 bases, with 11 bases remaining between them. The same data also contributed to another study, on human thymus T cells. As that report states: Corrective cardiac surgery supplied the resected thymus tissue.

Sequencing used thymocytes. The sequence was obtained from a boy younger than two with a congenital heart defect. This chain uses TRBV10-3 with TRBJ1-1, with D perhaps matching TRBD1 (6 bases). Here the CDR3 reads CAIKHREEAFF. CDR3 coding DNA: TGTGCCATCAAGCACAGGGAGGAAGCTTTCTTT.